A selection of T cell receptor beta chains follows, all from one sample in a study of CD8 T cells in ankylosing spondylitis. TCRdb independently ran MiXCR on the 5' RACE reads; one entry per CDR3 protein. The repertoire consists of around 440,000 distinct CDR3 sequences, with roughly 15% occurring once and the leading ten covering 1%. The specimen sequenced was blood, either unsorted or a sorted T cell fraction (not recorded which). All receptors come from a male donor with ankylosing spondylitis. CDR3s include the opening cysteine and the closing phenylalanine or tryptophan. The D gene is left open where the match is weak. A row's size may be missing; if present it is once, few, many or a size class.

d_call	v_call	j_call	clone_size	cdr3_aa	cdr3_nt
TRBD2	TRBV4-2	TRBJ2-1	NA	CASSQEGGRTYNEQFF	TGTGCCAGCAGCCAAGAGGGCGGGAGGACCTACAATGAGCAGTTCTTC
NA	TRBV12-3/TRBV12-4	TRBJ2-3	NA	CASSLGLTSAGTDTQYF	TGTGCCAGCAGTTTAGGCCTAACCAGCGCCGGCACAGATACGCAGTATTTT
NA	TRBV9	TRBJ1-2	few	CASSPTPGFYGYTF	TGTGCCAGCAGCCCTACCCCGGGTTTCTATGGCTACACCTTC
NA	TRBV6-1	TRBJ1-5	NA	CASKRASNQPQHF	TGTGCCAGTAAGAGGGCTAGCAATCAGCCCCAGCATTTT
TRBD2	TRBV7-8	TRBJ2-7	few	CASSLKPGLAGIYEQYF	TGTGCCAGCAGCCTTAAGCCGGGACTAGCGGGGATCTACGAGCAGTACTTC
TRBD2	TRBV7-2	TRBJ2-1	few	CASSLVSSGGYNEQFF	TGTGCCAGCAGCTTAGTGAGTAGCGGGGGGTACAATGAGCAGTTCTTC
TRBD2	TRBV7-2	TRBJ2-7	NA	CASSLLAGEYEQYF	TGTGCCAGCAGCCTCCTAGCGGGAGAATACGAGCAGTACTTC
TRBD2	TRBV2	TRBJ2-1	NA	CASSEMASGTEQFF	TGTGCCAGCAGTGAAATGGCTAGCGGGACTGAGCAGTTCTTC
TRBD1	TRBV20-1	TRBJ1-6	NA	CSAPPGQAPQQGSPLHF	TGCAGTGCTCCGCCGGGACAGGCCCCTCAGCAAGGATCACCCCTCCACTTT
NA	TRBV20-1	TRBJ2-1	NA	CSAPSTKGRSNEQFF	TGCAGTGCTCCCTCCACTAAAGGGAGGAGCAATGAGCAGTTCTTC
TRBD1	TRBV28	TRBJ2-7	few	CASSPGDSAEGEQYF	TGTGCCAGCAGTCCCGGGGACAGCGCTGAGGGGGAGCAGTACTTC
TRBD2	TRBV11-2	TRBJ2-1	NA	CASSLGSGRMVNEQFF	TGTGCCAGCAGCTTAGGTAGCGGGAGGATGGTCAATGAGCAGTTCTTC
NA	TRBV9	TRBJ1-1	NA	CASSKSTGEGGRTEAFF	TGTGCCAGCAGCAAGTCAACGGGTGAGGGTGGCAGGACTGAAGCTTTCTTT
TRBD1	TRBV20-1	TRBJ1-2	few	CSTRDRANYGYTF	TGCAGTACCCGGGACAGGGCTAACTATGGCTACACCTTC
NA	TRBV5-1	TRBJ2-2	few	CASSLASGTGELFF	TGCGCCAGCAGCTTGGCGTCCGGGACCGGGGAGCTGTTTTTT
NA	TRBV7-8	TRBJ1-4	many	CASSFDRLEKLFF	TGTGCCAGCAGCTTCGATAGACTGGAAAAACTGTTTTTT
TRBD1	TRBV12-3/TRBV12-4	TRBJ2-2	NA	CASRQGAGGELFF	TGTGCCAGCAGACAGGGGGCTGGCGGGGAGCTGTTTTTT
NA	TRBV7-2	TRBJ2-3	NA	CASSSGANTQYF	TGTGCCAGCAGCTCAGGGGCAAATACGCAGTATTTT
NA	TRBV20-1	TRBJ2-1	few	CSAQTPGGAGGDEQFF	TGCAGTGCTCAAACCCCGGGTGGAGCTGGCGGCGATGAGCAGTTCTTC
NA	TRBV18	TRBJ1-6	NA	CASSPEYNSPLHF	TGTGCCAGCTCACCGGAATATAATTCACCCCTCCACTTT
TRBD1	TRBV29-1	TRBJ1-1	NA	CSVSTDRAAEAFF	TGCAGCGTTAGCACGGACAGGGCCGCTGAAGCTTTCTTT
NA	TRBV7-2	TRBJ1-6	NA	CASSPRYNSPLHF	TGTGCCAGCAGCCCCCGGTACAATTCACCCCTCCACTTT
NA	TRBV20-1	TRBJ2-2	NA	CSARASLNTVELFF	TGCAGTGCTAGGGCCAGCTTGAACACCGTGGAGCTGTTTTTT
NA	TRBV30	TRBJ2-1	NA	CAWSVRAQFF	TGTGCCTGGAGTGTACGCGCGCAGTTCTTC
NA	TRBV12-3/TRBV12-4	TRBJ2-7	many	CASSVDGYEQYF	TGTGCCAGCAGTGTTGACGGCTACGAGCAGTACTTC
TRBD1	TRBV20-1	TRBJ2-1	few	CSAQTGESYNEQFF	TGCAGTGCCCAAACAGGGGAGTCATACAATGAGCAGTTCTTC
NA	TRBV6-1	TRBJ1-1	NA	CASSETPGGTEAFF	TGTGCCAGCAGTGAGACCCCCGGTGGAACTGAAGCTTTCTTT
NA	TRBV12-3/TRBV12-4	TRBJ1-6	few	CASSFRDLPLHF	TGTGCCAGCAGTTTCCGGGACCTTCCCCTCCACTTT
NA	TRBV11-2	TRBJ1-2	NA	CASSFSGSNYGYTF	TGTGCCAGCAGCTTTAGCGGATCTAACTATGGCTACACCTTC
TRBD2	TRBV5-1	TRBJ2-3	NA	CASSSNLAGTTTGQYF	TGCGCCAGCAGCTCGAACCTAGCGGGGACCACGACCGGGCAGTATTTT
NA	TRBV19	TRBJ2-5	NA	CASSILPREETQYF	TGTGCCAGTAGTATACTTCCCAGAGAAGAGACCCAGTACTTC
TRBD2	TRBV12-3/TRBV12-4	TRBJ2-2	NA	CASRSGTNTGELFF	TGTGCCAGCAGGAGCGGGACGAACACCGGGGAGCTGTTTTTT
TRBD1	TRBV6-1	TRBJ1-1	many	CASSGQGTNTEAFF	TGTGCCAGCAGCGGACAGGGGACGAACACTGAAGCTTTCTTT
TRBD1	TRBV12-3/TRBV12-4	TRBJ2-7	NA	CASSRGTGGSYEQYF	TGTGCCAGCAGTCGAGGGACAGGGGGAAGCTACGAGCAGTACTTC
NA	TRBV5-4	TRBJ2-1	NA	CASSPKGYNEQFF	TGTGCCAGCAGCCCGAAAGGGTACAATGAGCAGTTCTTC
NA	TRBV4-1	TRBJ1-1	NA	CASSNRGNAEAFF	TGCGCCAGCAGCAATAGGGGAAACGCTGAAGCTTTCTTT
NA	TRBV2	TRBJ2-7	few	CASREYRDGEQYF	TGTGCCAGCAGGGAATACAGGGACGGCGAGCAGTACTTC
TRBD2	TRBV20-1	TRBJ2-1	few	CSAPSGRNYNEQFF	TGCAGTGCTCCAAGCGGGAGGAACTACAATGAGCAGTTCTTC
NA	TRBV30	TRBJ1-5	NA	CAWQGDSNQPQHF	TGTGCCTGGCAGGGCGATAGCAATCAGCCCCAGCATTTT
NA	TRBV5-1	TRBJ1-2	NA	CASSFDSSYGYTF	TGCGCCAGCAGCTTTGACAGCTCCTATGGCTACACCTTC
TRBD2	TRBV25-1	TRBJ2-5	few	CASSVAGGFETQYF	TGTGCCAGCAGTGTAGCGGGAGGGTTTGAGACCCAGTACTTC
NA	TRBV4-2	TRBJ2-7	few	CASSQTTGTPSYEQYF	TGTGCCAGCAGCCAAACAACCGGGACACCGTCCTACGAGCAGTACTTC
NA	TRBV28	TRBJ2-7	NA	CASSQKGYEQYF	TGTGCCAGCAGCCAAAAGGGGTACGAGCAGTACTTC
NA	TRBV4-1	TRBJ2-7	NA	CASSAGHGNGEQYF	TGCGCCAGCAGCGCGGGACATGGCAACGGCGAGCAGTACTTC
NA	TRBV5-1	TRBJ1-1	NA	CASTLRTRSLGTEAFF	TGCGCCAGCACCTTAAGGACACGTTCCTTGGGCACTGAAGCTTTCTTT
TRBD1	TRBV6-1	TRBJ1-1	NA	CASSRPRDRDYDTEAFF	TGTGCCAGCAGTCGACCTCGGGACAGGGATTACGACACTGAAGCTTTCTTT
NA	TRBV12-3/TRBV12-4	TRBJ1-5	few	CASNTGGPQVAQHF	TGTGCCAGCAACACGGGAGGGCCCCAAGTAGCCCAGCATTTT
TRBD1	TRBV10-3	TRBJ2-1	NA	CAISEKGANNEQFF	TGTGCCATCAGTGAGAAGGGGGCCAACAATGAGCAGTTCTTC
NA	TRBV5-4	TRBJ2-2	NA	CASSPTARGDTGELFF	TGTGCCAGCAGCCCCACGGCCAGGGGGGACACCGGGGAGCTGTTTTTT
NA	TRBV14	TRBJ2-1	NA	CASSQAILGEQFF	TGTGCCAGCAGCCAAGCTATCCTGGGTGAGCAGTTCTTC
TRBD2	TRBV19	TRBJ2-1	NA	CASRKSGTHNEQFF	TGTGCCAGTAGGAAAAGCGGGACCCACAATGAGCAGTTCTTC